This TCR beta chain was sequenced during a study of shared clonotypes between healthy human individuals. About the study: Three plates were used per donor for CD4 naive, three for CD4 memory, two for CD8 naive and one for CD8 memory.

V was shortened by 4 bases and J by 2 bases, with 17 bases between the two germline ends. The CDR3 spans 16 residues. Germline V gene lookup returns CDR1 SEHNR and CDR2 FQNEAQ (reference sequence). The assay was carried out at the deep level. In the authors' methods: ImmunoSEQ output lacked quality scores and full-length reads, limiting matched filtering. Measured with immunoSEQ multiplex PCR; TCRdb has only the in-frame clones, and not every one. Clone size and V and J calls were adopted from that table, with D and trimming inferred from the DNA. The table includes around 2,000,000 clones, roughly 94% detected once. Naive CD8 cells were CD45RO-negative, positively selected for CCR7, excluding terminally differentiated effector memory CD45RA+ cells.

J is TRBJ2-5 and V is TRBV7-9; the D call may be TRBD1 or TRBD2 (5 bases each). The TCR sequence derives from a man between 18 and 35 years old in good health. Input material: naive CD8+ T cells sorted from blood. CDR3: CASSSPIGDGQETQYF. The CDR3 DNA follows: TGTGCCAGCAGCTCCCCCATTGGGGACGGTCAAGAGACCCAGTACTTC.